Following are 14 T cell receptor beta chains from one sample sequenced in a study of CD8 T cells in ankylosing spondylitis. Broader study findings: A motif in TCR beta, a set of under ten highly homologous variants, appeared characteristic of ankylosing spondylitis blood.

TCRdb reprocessed the 5' RACE reads with MiXCR, giving one entry per CDR3 protein. The sample has roughly 700,000 distinct CDR3 sequences; around a fifth are singletons. Their antigens are not known. Sequenced sample: blood, either unsorted or a sorted T cell fraction (not recorded which). Receptors were obtained from a male donor with ankylosing spondylitis.

As regards this clonotype: A single base separates this from a much larger clone, so it may be a read error. The V and J genes are TRBV27 and TRBJ1-2, with TRBD1 matching over 8 bases. The germline CDR1 and CDR2 sequences are MNHEY and SMNVEV (reference sequence). The CDR3 contains 12 residues. V was pared by 10 bases and J by 3 bases, with 4 bases of the junction left unmatched. CDR3 in amino acids: CATGTGYYGYTF. The DNA for the CDR3 is TGTGCCACCGGGACAGGTTACTATGGCTACACCTTC.

The gene calls are TRBV21-1 and TRBJ1-1; TRBD1 was called by the table and not checked on the DNA. TRBV21-1 corresponds to a pseudogene. This CDR3 spans 18 amino acids. Written as DNA, the CDR3 is TGTGCCAGCAGCCCAAGGTCGGGACACACGAACGGGGACACTGAAGCTTTCTTT. Its translation is CASSPRSGHTNGDTEAFF.

The rearrangement links TRBV10-3 to TRBJ2-2; D is possibly TRBD1 (5 bases). Between the trimmed V and J ends, which lost 3 bases and 5 bases, there was a span of 16 bases. There are 16 residues in the CDR3. Germline V gene lookup returns CDR1 ENHRY and CDR2 SYGVKD. CDR3 protein: CAISDFQAGRTGELFF. Here the CDR3 DNA reads TGTGCCATCAGTGACTTTCAGGCAGGGCGTACCGGGGAGCTGTTTTTT.

The CDR3 spells CASSSPGLNSPLHF. The CDR3 DNA is TGTGCCAGCAGTTCCCCCGGCTTGAATTCACCCCTCCACTTT. V and J are TRBV28 and TRBJ1-6; D is undetermined. The CDR3 sequence is 14 residues long. Per germline, CDR1 MDHEN and CDR2 SYDVKM. The ends were cut back, 4 bases at V and 7 bases at J, with 11 bases in the middle.

This clonotype was detected a few times. The CDR3 coding sequence is TGTGCCATCAGTGAACCCTCCCGACGGCCCAAAAACATTCAGTACTTC. Its translation: CAISEPSRRPKNIQYF. J is TRBJ2-4 and V is TRBV10-3; D remains ambiguous. V was trimmed by 3 bases and J by 2 bases, leaving 14 bases between them. This CDR3 contains 16 residues. CDR1 and CDR2 (germline): ENHRY, SYGVKD.

This clonotype was detected once. In DNA form, the CDR3 reads TGTGCCAGCAGCCCGATTATCCCGTCCGGGACAGCCTCCTACGAGCAGTACTTC. Translating it yields CASSPIIPSGTASYEQYF. The V call is TRBV6-1, the J call TRBJ2-7, with TRBD1 matching 7 bases. The V gene's germline CDR1 is MNHNS and CDR2 SASEGT. V shed 6 bases and J 0 bases; nucleotides not matched to a gene: 17. The CDR3 runs 18 residues.

This chain uses TRBV5-1 with TRBJ2-1; D gene uncertain. Germline V gives CDR1 SGHRS, CDR2 YFSETQ. The CDR3 is 16 residues long. V was pared by 1 base and J by 0 bases, with 11 bases between. The CDR3 sequence: CASSLQAQSSYNEQFF. In DNA, the CDR3 is TGCGCCAGCAGCTTGCAAGCTCAGAGCTCCTACAATGAGCAGTTCTTC.

A few counts support this clonotype. The CDR3 sequence: CASSYSRGVLGGELFF. The CDR3 bases are TGTGCCAGCAGTTACTCGAGAGGGGTTCTGGGCGGGGAGCTGTTTTTT. V gene TRBV6-5 combines with J gene TRBJ2-2; D might be TRBD1 or TRBD2, each matching 5 bases. This CDR3 is built from 16 residues. Looked up from germline, CDR1 is MNHEY and CDR2 is SVGAGI. Trimming cost V 0 bases and J 7 bases, with 15 bases left between them.

Only a few counts were recorded for this clonotype. The chain employs TRBV18 and TRBJ2-1; D possibly corresponds to TRBD1 (5 bases). The V end was cut by 3 bases, the J end by 5 bases, with 14 bases between. From germline, CDR1 is KGHSH and CDR2 LQKENI. This CDR3 spans 15 amino acids. CDR3 bases: TGTGCCAGCTCACCCACTCGACAGAGAAACAATGAGCAGTTCTTC. Protein: CASSPTRQRNNEQFF.

The table lists this clonotype with a few counts. CDR3 bases: TGTGCCAGCAGCCAGCGGATGACTAGCGGCCTCACAGATACGCAGTATTTT. Its translation: CASSQRMTSGLTDTQYF. The chain uses TRBV4-2 and TRBJ2-3; 9 bases line up with TRBD2. Germline lookup yields CDR1 LGHNA and CDR2 YNFKEQ. The CDR3 runs 17 residues. J was trimmed by 2 bases and V by 3 bases; bases with no gene match: 9.

There are many counts of this clonotype. This chain joins TRBV6-5 and TRBJ2-7; TRBD2 agrees at 7 bases. CDR3 length equals 15 residues. Germline V gives CDR1 MNHEY, CDR2 SVGAGI. V was clipped by 3 bases and J by 1 base; unmatched bases: 6. Written as DNA, the CDR3 is TGTGCCAGCAGTTATGGGCGGGGGTTTTCCTACGAGCAGTACTTC. Protein: CASSYGRGFSYEQYF.

This CDR3 reads CSARDYPKGDGTHYGYTF. The CDR3 DNA reads as TGCAGTGCTAGAGATTACCCTAAAGGTGACGGGACACACTATGGCTACACCTTC. This chain links TRBV20-1 with TRBJ1-2; tentatively, D is TRBD1 (6 bases). CDR3 size: 18 residues. Germline CDR1 is DFQATT and CDR2 is SNEGSKA (reference sequence). V dropped 0 bases and J dropped 3 bases, with 23 bases sitting between them.

V and J are TRBV5-6 and TRBJ2-1, with 8 bases that match TRBD2. CDR1 and CDR2 (germline): SGHDT, YYEEEE. The CDR3 covers 18 residues. The V gene end was trimmed by 1 base and the J gene end by 0 bases; junction bases not matched to a gene: 9. DNA for the CDR3: TGTGCCAGCAGCTTGTTTTCTGGCGGGGGGCACTCCTACAATGAGCAGTTCTTC. Translated, it gives CASSLFSGGGHSYNEQFF.

This clonotype has more than one count but fewer than ten. V and J are TRBV29-1 and TRBJ2-3; TRBD2 might be the D (5 bases). The V end was cut by 7 bases, the J end by 1 base, with 9 bases between. CDR3 length: 12 amino acids. Germline CDR1 is SQVTM and CDR2 is ANQGSEA. This chain's CDR3 is CSGESGTDTQYF. In nucleotides, the CDR3 is TGCAGCGGGGAGAGCGGCACAGATACGCAGTATTTT.